This TCR beta chain was identified during a study of blood T cells in healthy people across ages. Study-wide context: About one barcoded beta molecule per two T cells was captured by template switching.

The ends lost 5 bases at V and 4 bases at J; junction bases unmatched: 4. Germline loops: CDR1 SGHTA, CDR2 FQGTGA. The CDR3 totals 16 residues. For the second PCR, which ran for about 7 to 11 cycles, a sample-barcoded 5' primer and a J-beta primer mix were used. Paired-end reads containing CDR3 totaled no fewer than 2.5 million for each sample. One entry per CDR3 protein results from TCRdb running MiXCR on the 5' RACE reads. Among under 850,000 distinct CDR3 sequences listed, 35% to 40% were seen once. The genes are TRBV7-3 and TRBJ2-1, with TRBD2 matching 14 bases. Sample: blood. This TCR came from a man between 18 and 35 years old in good health. The CDR3 is CASSQGLAGGYNEQFF. DNA for the CDR3: TGTGCCAGCAGCCAAGGACTAGCGGGGGGATACAATGAGCAGTTCTTC.